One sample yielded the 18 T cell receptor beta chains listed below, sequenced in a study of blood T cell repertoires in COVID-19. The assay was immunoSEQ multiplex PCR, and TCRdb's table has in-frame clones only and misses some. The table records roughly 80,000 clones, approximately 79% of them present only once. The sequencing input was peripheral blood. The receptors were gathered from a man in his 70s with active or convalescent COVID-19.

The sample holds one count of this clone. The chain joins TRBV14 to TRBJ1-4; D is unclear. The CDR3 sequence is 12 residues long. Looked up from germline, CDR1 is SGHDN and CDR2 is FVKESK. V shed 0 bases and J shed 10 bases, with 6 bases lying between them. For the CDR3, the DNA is TGTGCCAGCAGCCAAGATCTTGTAAAACTGTTTTTT. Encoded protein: CASSQDLVKLFF.

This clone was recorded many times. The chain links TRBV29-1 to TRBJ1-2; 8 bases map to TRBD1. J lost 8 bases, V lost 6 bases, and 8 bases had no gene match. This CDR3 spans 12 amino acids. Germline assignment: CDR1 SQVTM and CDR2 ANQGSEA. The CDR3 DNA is TGCAGCGTCCCAGACAGGGGAGACGGCTACACCTTC. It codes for CSVPDRGDGYTF. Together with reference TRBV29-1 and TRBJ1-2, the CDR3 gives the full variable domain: SAVISQKPSRDICQRGTSLTIQCQVDSQVTMMFWYRQQPGQSLTLIATANQGSEATYESGFVIDKFPISRPNLTFSTLTVSNMSPEDSSIYLCSVPDRGDGYTFGSGTRLTVV.

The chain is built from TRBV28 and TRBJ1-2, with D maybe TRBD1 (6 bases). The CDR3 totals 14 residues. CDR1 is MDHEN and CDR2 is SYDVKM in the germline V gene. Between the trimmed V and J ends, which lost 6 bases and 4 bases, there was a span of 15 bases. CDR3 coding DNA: TGTGCCAGCAGCAACAACAGGGTTCCCTATGGCTACACCTTC. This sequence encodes CASSNNRVPYGYTF.

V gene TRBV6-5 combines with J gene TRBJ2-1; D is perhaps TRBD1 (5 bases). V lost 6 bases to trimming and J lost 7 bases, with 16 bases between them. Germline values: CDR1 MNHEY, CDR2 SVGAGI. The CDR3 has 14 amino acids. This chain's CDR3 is CASSPTAPGNEQFF. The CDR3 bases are TGTGCCAGCAGCCCAACAGCCCCAGGGAATGAGCAGTTCTTC.

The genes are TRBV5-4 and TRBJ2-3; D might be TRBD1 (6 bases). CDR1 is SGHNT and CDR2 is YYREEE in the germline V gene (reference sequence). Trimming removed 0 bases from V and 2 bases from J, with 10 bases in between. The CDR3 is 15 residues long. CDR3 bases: TGTGCCAGCAGCTTGGGGGGGCAGGTCACAGATACGCAGTATTTT. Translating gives CASSLGGQVTDTQYF.

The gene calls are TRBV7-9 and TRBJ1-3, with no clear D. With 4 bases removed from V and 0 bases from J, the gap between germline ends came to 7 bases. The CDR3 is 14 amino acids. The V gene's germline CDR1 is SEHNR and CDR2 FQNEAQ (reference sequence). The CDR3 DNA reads TGTGCCAGCAGCTGGAGGGCCTCTGGAAACACCATATATTTT. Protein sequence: CASSWRASGNTIYF.

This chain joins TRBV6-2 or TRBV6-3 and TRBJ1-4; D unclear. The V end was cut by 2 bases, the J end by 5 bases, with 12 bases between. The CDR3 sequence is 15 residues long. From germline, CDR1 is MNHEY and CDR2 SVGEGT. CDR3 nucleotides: TGTGCCAGCAGTTACGTTCGCAGAAAAAATGAAAAACTGTTTTTT. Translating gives CASSYVRRKNEKLFF.

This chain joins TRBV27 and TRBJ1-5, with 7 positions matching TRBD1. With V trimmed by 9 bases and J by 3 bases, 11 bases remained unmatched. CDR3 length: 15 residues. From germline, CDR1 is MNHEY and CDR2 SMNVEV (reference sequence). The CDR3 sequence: CASATGTRINQPQHF. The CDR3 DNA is TGTGCCAGTGCGACAGGGACTCGAATCAATCAGCCCCAGCATTTT.

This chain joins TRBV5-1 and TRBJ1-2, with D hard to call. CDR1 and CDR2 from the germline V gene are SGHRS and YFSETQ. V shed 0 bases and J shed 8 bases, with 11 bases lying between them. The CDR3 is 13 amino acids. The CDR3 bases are TGCGCCAGCAGCTTGGCTTCCCCGGGGGGCTACACCTTC. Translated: CASSLASPGGYTF.

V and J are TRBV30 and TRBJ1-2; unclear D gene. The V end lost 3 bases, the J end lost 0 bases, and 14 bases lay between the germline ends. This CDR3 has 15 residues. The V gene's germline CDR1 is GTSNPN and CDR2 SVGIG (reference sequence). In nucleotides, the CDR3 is TGTGCCTGGAGATGGTGGCGGCAAACTAACTATGGCTACACCTTC. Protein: CAWRWWRQTNYGYTF.

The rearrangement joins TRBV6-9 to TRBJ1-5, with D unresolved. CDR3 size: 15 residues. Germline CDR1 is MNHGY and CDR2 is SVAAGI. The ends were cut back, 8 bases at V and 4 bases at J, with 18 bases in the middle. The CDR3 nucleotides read TGTGCCAGCTTCGACGAGTGCCGAGGAAATCAGCCCCAGCATTTT. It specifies CASFDECRGNQPQHF.

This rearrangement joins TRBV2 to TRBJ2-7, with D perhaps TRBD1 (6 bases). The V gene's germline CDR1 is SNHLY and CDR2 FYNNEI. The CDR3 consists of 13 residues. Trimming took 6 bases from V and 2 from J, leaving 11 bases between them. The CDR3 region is CASRGSGAYEQYF. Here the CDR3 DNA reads TGTGCCAGCAGAGGTTCAGGGGCCTACGAGCAGTACTTC. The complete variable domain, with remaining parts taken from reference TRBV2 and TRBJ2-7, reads EPEVTQTPSHQVTQMGQEVILRCVPISNHLYFYWYRQILGQKVEFLVSFYNNEISEKSEIFDDQFSVERPDGSNFTLKIRSTKLEDSAMYFCASRGSGAYEQYFGPGTRLTVT.

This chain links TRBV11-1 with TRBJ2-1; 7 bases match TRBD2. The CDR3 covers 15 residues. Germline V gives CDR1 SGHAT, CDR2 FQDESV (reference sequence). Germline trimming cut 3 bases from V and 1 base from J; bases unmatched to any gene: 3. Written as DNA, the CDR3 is TGTGCCAGCAGCTTGGTCGGGGGGTCCTACAATGAGCAGTTCTTC. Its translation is CASSLVGGSYNEQFF.

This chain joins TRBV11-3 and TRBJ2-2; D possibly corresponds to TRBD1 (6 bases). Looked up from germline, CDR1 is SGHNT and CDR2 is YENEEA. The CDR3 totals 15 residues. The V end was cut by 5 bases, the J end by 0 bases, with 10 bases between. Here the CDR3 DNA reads TGTGCCAGCAGCGAGGACAGCACGAACACCGGGGAGCTGTTTTTT. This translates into CASSEDSTNTGELFF.

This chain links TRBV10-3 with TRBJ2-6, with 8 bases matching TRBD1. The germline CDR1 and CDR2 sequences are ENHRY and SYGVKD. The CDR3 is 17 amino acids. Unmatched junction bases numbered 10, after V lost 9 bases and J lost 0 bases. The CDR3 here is CAIRQGNPLSGANVLTF. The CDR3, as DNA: TGTGCCATTCGACAGGGGAACCCACTCTCTGGGGCCAACGTCCTGACTTTC.

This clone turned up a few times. The CDR3 region is CASSLDSSGNQPQHF. CDR3 DNA: TGTGCCAGCAGCCTTGACAGTAGTGGCAATCAGCCCCAGCATTTT. J is TRBJ1-5 and V is TRBV6-5; D is perhaps TRBD1 (5 bases). V shed 6 bases and J shed 2 bases, with 14 bases lying between them. The CDR3 runs 15 residues. Germline V gene sequence: CDR1 MNHEY, CDR2 SVGAGI.

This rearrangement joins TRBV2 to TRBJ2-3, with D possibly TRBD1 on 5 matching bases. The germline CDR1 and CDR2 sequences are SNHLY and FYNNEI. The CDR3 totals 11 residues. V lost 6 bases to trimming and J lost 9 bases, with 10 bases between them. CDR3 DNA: TGTGCCAGCAGAGGATGGGGCACGCAGTATTTT. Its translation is CASRGWGTQYF.

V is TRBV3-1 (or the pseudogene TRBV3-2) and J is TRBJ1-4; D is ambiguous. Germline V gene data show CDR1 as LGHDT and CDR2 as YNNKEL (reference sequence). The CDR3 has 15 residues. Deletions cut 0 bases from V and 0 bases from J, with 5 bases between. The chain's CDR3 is CASSQDLATNEKLFF. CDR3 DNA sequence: TGTGCCAGCAGCCAAGACCTAGCAACTAATGAAAAACTGTTTTTT.